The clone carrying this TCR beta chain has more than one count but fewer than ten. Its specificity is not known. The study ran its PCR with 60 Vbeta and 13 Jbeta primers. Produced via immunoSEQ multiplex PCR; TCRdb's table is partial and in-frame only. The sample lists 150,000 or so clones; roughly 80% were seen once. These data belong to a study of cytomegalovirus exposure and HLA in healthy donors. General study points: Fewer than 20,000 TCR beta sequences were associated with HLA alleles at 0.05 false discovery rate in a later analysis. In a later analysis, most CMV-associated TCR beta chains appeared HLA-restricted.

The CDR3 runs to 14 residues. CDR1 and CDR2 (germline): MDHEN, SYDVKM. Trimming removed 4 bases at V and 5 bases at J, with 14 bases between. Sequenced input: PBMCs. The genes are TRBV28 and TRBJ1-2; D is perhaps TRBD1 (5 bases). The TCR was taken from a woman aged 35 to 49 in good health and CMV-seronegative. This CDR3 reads CASSSPGGSYGYTF. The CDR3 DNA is TGTGCCAGCAGTTCCCCGGGGGGGAGTTATGGCTACACCTTC.